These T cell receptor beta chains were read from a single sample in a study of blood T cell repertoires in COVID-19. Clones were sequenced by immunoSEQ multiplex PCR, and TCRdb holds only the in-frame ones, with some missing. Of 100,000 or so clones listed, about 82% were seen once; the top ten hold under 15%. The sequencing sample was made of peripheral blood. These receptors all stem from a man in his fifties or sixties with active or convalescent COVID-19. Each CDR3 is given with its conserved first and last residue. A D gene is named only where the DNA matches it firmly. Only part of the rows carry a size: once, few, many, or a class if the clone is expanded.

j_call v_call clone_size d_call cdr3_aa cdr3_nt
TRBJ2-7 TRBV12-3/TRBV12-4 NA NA CASRFGQYEQYF TGTGCCAGCAGATTCGGACAGTACGAGCAGTACTTC
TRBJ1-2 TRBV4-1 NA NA CASSQEVTGLLDGYTF TGCGCCAGCAGCCAAGAGGTTACAGGGCTGCTCGACGGCTACACCTTC
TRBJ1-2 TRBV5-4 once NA CASSSSYGYTF TGTGCCAGCAGCTCGAGCTATGGCTACACCTTC
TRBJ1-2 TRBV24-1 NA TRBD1 CATSDRDSNYGYTF TGTGCCACCAGTGACCGGGACAGCAACTATGGCTACACCTTC
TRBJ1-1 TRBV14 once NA CASSQPGLDTEAFF TGTGCCAGCAGCCAACCCGGGTTGGACACTGAAGCTTTCTTT
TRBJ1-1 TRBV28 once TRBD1 CASRQHGQGGSEAFF TGTGCCAGCAGACAACACGGACAGGGCGGCTCAGAAGCTTTCTTT
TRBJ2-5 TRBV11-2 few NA CASSFRASQETQYF TGTGCCAGCAGCTTCCGCGCTAGTCAAGAGACCCAGTACTTC
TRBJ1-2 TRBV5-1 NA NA CASSLDFSAGGYTF TGCGCCAGCAGCTTGGATTTTTCGGCGGGAGGCTACACCTTC
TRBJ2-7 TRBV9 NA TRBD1 CASSRDRGYEQYF TGTGCCAGCAGCCGGGACAGGGGTTACGAGCAGTACTTC
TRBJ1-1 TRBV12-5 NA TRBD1 CASAKGQGASKTEAFF TGTGCTAGTGCCAAGGGACAGGGGGCAAGTAAGACTGAAGCTTTCTTT
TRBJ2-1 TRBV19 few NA CASSIRGSGWSYNEQFF TGTGCCAGTAGTATCCGAGGGTCTGGCTGGTCCTACAATGAGCAGTTCTTC
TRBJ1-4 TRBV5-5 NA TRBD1 CASSLEGQGKLFF TGTGCCAGCAGCTTGGAAGGACAGGGCAAACTGTTTTTT
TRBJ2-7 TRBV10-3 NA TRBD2 CAISEGLAGAYEQYF TGTGCCATCAGTGAGGGGTTAGCGGGAGCCTACGAGCAGTACTTC
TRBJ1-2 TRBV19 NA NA CASRSHHEDYGYTF TGTGCCAGTAGGTCTCATCATGAGGACTATGGCTACACCTTC
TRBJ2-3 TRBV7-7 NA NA CASSFGESTDTQYF TGTGCTAGCAGCTTCGGTGAAAGCACAGATACGCAGTATTTT
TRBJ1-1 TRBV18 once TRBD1 CASSPRQGEAFF TGTGCCAGCTCACCCCGACAGGGTGAAGCTTTCTTT
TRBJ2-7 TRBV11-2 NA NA CASSLGGSRVGSYEQYF TGTGCCAGCAGCTTAGGGGGCTCCAGGGTAGGTTCCTACGAGCAGTACTTC
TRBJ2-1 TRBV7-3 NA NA CASSLVYSEQFF TGTGCCAGCAGCTTAGTCTATAGTGAGCAGTTCTTC
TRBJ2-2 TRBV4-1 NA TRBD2 CASSQEQGLAGRLTGELFF TGCGCCAGCAGCCAAGAACAGGGACTAGCGGGAAGGCTCACCGGGGAGCTGTTTTTT
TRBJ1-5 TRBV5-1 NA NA CASSLTGSDQPQHF TGCGCCAGCAGCTTGACAGGGTCCGATCAGCCCCAGCATTTT
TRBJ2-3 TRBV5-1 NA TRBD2 CASSLPDLAGGPGGTDTQYF TGCGCCAGCAGCCTCCCCGACCTAGCGGGAGGCCCCGGGGGCACAGATACGCAGTATTTT
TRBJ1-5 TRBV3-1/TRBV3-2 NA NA CASSQIEGQPQHF TGTGCCAGCAGCCAAATTGAGGGTCAGCCCCAGCATTTT
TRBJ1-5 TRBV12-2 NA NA CASRPPRVNQPQHF TGTGCAAGTCGCCCCCCTCGGGTTAATCAGCCCCAGCATTTT
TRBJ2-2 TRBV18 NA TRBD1 CASSPPTGARGELFF TGTGCCAGCTCACCACCGACAGGGGCCAGGGGGGAGCTGTTTTTT
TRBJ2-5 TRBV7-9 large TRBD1 CASSSGTGTETQYF TGTGCCAGCAGCTCCGGGACAGGGACAGAGACCCAGTACTTC
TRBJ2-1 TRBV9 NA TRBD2 CASSVVPSGSAGGNEQFF TGTGCCAGCAGCGTAGTTCCCAGCGGGAGTGCTGGGGGCAATGAGCAGTTCTTC
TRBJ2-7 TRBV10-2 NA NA CASMGGGEDEQYF TGCGCCAGCATGGGAGGCGGGGAGGACGAGCAGTACTTC
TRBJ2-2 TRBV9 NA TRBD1 CASSVDRGGTGELFF TGTGCCAGCAGCGTAGACAGGGGTGGCACCGGGGAGCTGTTTTTT
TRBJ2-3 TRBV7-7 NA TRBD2 CASGAGVGDTQYF TGTGCTAGCGGAGCGGGAGTGGGAGATACGCAGTATTTT
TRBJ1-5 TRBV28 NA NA CASSPLGLNQPQHF TGTGCCAGCAGTCCTCTGGGACTCAATCAGCCCCAGCATTTT
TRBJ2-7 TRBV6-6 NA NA CASRETGTLYEQYF TGTGCCAGCAGAGAGACTGGGACTCTCTACGAGCAGTACTTC
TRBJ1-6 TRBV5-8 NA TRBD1 CASSPGDSYNSPLHF TGTGCCAGCAGCCCGGGGGACAGCTATAATTCACCCCTCCACTTT
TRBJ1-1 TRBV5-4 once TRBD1 CASSFGQGAYTEAFF TGTGCCAGCAGCTTTGGTCAGGGGGCATACACTGAAGCTTTCTTT
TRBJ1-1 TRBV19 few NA CASSPGTFFNTEAFF TGTGCCAGTAGTCCAGGGACATTCTTCAACACTGAAGCTTTCTTT
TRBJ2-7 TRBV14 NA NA CASSHGLYEQYF TGTGCCAGCAGCCACGGACTCTACGAGCAGTACTTC
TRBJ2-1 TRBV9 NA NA CASSVGLGNEQFF TGTGCCAGCAGCGTAGGACTTGGCAATGAGCAGTTCTTC
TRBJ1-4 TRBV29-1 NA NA CSVLDTGFEKLFF TGCAGCGTCCTGGACACAGGATTCGAAAAACTGTTTTTT
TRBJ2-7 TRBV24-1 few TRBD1 CATSDPGTGLDEQYF TGTGCCACCAGTGACCCCGGGACAGGGCTCGACGAGCAGTACTTC
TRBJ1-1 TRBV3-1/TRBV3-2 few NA CASSPRHLRFVGTEAFF TGTGCCAGCAGCCCCCGACACCTTAGGTTCGTTGGCACTGAAGCTTTCTTT
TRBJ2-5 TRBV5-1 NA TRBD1 CASSAGQAGETQYF TGCGCCAGCAGCGCGGGACAGGCTGGGGAGACCCAGTACTTC
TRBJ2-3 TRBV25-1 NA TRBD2 CASSEGTSGKTDTQYF TGTGCCAGCAGTGAAGGGACTAGCGGAAAAACAGATACGCAGTATTTT
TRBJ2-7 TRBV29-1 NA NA CSVETQGSSYEQYF TGCAGCGTTGAAACCCAGGGAAGCTCCTACGAGCAGTACTTC
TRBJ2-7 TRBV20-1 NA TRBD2 CSASPTSGRRTYEQYF TGCAGTGCTAGTCCCACTAGCGGGAGAAGAACCTACGAGCAGTACTTC
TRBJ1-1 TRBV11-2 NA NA CASSANRGTEAFF TGTGCCAGCAGCGCCAATCGGGGCACTGAAGCTTTCTTT
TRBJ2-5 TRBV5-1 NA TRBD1 CASSSGQGEETQYF TGCGCCAGCAGCAGCGGACAGGGCGAAGAGACCCAGTACTTC
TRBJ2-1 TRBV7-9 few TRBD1 CASSQRGQGNYEQFF TGTGCCAGCAGCCAAAGGGGACAGGGGAACTATGAGCAGTTCTTC
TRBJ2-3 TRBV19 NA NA CAGGPRTDTQYF TGTGCGGGGGGGCCCCGCACAGATACGCAGTATTTT
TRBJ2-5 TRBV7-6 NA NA CASSLGAGSGETQYF TGTGCCAGCAGCTTAGGGGCGGGATCCGGAGAGACCCAGTACTTC
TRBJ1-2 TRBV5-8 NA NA CASSDAVGYTF TGTGCCAGCAGCGATGCAGTGGGCTACACCTTC
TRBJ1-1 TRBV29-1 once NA CSMRPPQVNTEAFF TGCAGCATGCGTCCCCCCCAGGTAAACACTGAAGCTTTCTTT